This section outlines one T cell receptor beta chain sequence together with its context. Here immunoSEQ multiplex PCR was the method, and the copy in TCRdb shows in-frame clones only, minus some. The sample records roughly 1,500,000 clones, 95% to 99% being singletons. This sample was taken from a study of shared clonotypes between healthy human individuals. CDR1 is LNHDA, CDR2 SQIVND, per germline (reference sequence). The CDR3 totals 14 residues. Trimming removed 7 bases from V and 1 base from J, with 13 bases in between. The investigators split CD4+ cells into a CD45RA+ naive subset and a CD45RA-negative memory subset.

This clonotype was obtained from a man between 25 and 39 years old in good health. This chain links TRBV19 with TRBJ1-1, with a weak D call TRBD1 (6 bases). The sequenced sample consisted of naive CD4+ T cells sorted from blood. Subset in this sample: CD45RA+ positively selected. The CDR3 nucleotides read TGTGCCAGTACCCCTGTGGACAGGAACACTGAAGCTTTCTTT. This codes for CASTPVDRNTEAFF. Complete variable domain (other parts from reference TRBV19 and TRBJ1-1): DGGITQSPKYLFRKEGQNVTLSCEQNLNHDAMYWYRQDPGQGLRLIYYSQIVNDFQKGDIAEGYSVSREKKESFPLTVTSAQKNPTAFYLCASTPVDRNTEAFFGQGTRLTVV.